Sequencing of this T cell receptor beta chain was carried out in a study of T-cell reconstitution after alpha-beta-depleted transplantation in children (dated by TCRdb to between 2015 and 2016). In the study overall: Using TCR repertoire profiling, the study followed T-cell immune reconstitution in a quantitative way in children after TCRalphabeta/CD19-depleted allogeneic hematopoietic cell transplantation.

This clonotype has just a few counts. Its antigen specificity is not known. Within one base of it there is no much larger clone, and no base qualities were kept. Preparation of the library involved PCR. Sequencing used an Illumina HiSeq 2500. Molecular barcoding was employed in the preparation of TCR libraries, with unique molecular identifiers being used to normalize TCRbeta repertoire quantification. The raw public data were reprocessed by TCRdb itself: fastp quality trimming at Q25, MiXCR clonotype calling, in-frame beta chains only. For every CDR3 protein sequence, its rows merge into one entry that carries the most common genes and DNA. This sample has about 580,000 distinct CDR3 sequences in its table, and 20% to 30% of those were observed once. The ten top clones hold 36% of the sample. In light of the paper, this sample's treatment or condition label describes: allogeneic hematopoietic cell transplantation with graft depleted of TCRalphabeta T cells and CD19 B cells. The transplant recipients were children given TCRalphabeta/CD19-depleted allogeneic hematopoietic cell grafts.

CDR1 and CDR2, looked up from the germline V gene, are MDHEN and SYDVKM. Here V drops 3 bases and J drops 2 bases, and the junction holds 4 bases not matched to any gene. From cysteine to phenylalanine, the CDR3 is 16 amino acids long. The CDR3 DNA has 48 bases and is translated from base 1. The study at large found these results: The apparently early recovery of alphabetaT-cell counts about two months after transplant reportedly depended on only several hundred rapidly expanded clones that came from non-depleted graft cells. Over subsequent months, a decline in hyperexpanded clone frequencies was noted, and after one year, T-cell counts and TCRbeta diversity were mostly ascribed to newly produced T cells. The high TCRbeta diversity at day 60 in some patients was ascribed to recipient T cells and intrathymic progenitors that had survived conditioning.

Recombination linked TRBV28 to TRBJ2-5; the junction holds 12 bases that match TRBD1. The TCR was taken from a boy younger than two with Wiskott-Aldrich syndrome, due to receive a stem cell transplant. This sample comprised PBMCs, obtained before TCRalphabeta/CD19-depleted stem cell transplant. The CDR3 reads CASSFPGQGAQETQYF. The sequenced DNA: TGTGCCAGCAGTTTCCCGGGACAGGGGGCTCAAGAGACCCAGTACTTC.